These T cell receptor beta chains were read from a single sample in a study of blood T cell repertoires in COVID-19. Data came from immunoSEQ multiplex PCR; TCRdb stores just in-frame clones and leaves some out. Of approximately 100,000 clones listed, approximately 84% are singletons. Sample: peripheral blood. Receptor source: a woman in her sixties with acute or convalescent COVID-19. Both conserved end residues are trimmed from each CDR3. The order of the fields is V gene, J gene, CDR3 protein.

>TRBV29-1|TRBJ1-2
SVQDSPNYGYT
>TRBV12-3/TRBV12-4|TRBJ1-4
ASSFGRREKLF
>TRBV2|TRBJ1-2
ASSEAPAQHYGYT
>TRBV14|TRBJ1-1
ASSQDRRVAF
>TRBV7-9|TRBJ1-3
ASSSSGTGNTIY
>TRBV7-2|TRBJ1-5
ASSLGLVQPQH
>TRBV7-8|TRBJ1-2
ASSQRGGTGGLYGYT
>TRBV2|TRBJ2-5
ASSEALGGLQETQY
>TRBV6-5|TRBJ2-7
ASLKEQGQYEQY
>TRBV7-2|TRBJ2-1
ASSSQGRLEQF
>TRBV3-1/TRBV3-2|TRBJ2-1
ASSHGLAGVGSNEQF
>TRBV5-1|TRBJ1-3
ASQTGHSIGNTIY
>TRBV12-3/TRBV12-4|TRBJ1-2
ASSPHLSYGYT
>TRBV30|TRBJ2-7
AWRGGGGTSYEQY
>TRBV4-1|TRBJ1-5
ASSPRQGNQPQH